One T cell receptor beta chain is described in this entry. Unique molecular identifiers were used in preparing the TCRbeta library. TCRdb called the PCR reads again in MiXCR, with one record for every CDR3 protein. The sample shows approximately 590,000 distinct CDR3 sequences, more than 9% of them seen only once. The sample comes from a study of T-cell reconstitution after alpha-beta-depleted transplantation in children. This CDR3 region has 15 residues. The germline CDR1 and CDR2 sequences are SGHKS and YYEKEE (reference sequence). V dropped 2 bases and J dropped 0 bases, with 9 bases sitting between them.

The sequence was obtained from a human donor who donated a stem cell graft to a child with acute myeloid leukemia. The input for sequencing was PBMCs from the stem cell graft donor, taken from the stem cell graft. V gene TRBV5-5 combines with J gene TRBJ2-1, with D possibly matching TRBD2 (5 bases). CDR3 coding DNA: TGTGCCAGCAGCTTTCAGCGGCCCTCCTACAATGAGCAGTTCTTC. Its protein product is CASSFQRPSYNEQFF.